The 4 T cell receptor beta chains given below trace back to one sample, sequenced in a study of CD8+ T cells in alopecia areata. Reverse transcription of extracted RNA yielded cDNA, which provided the sequencing template. Using immunoSEQ multiplex PCR, the repertoire was profiled, and TCRdb retains in-frame clones only, with some absent. Among about 120,000 clones, roughly two fifths were seen once, and the ten largest hold 3.1%. Source material: CD4+ T cells sorted from blood. The receptor source for this set is a human donor with alopecia areata.

The chain recombines TRBV29-1 with TRBJ2-5; the D is unclear. CDR1 is SQVTM and CDR2 is ANQGSEA in the germline V gene. CDR3 length: 11 residues. The CDR3 DNA follows: TGCAGTTTGGGTCGATCGGAGACCCAGTACTTC. Translation gives CSLGRSETQYF.

This sequence joins TRBV5-1 and TRBJ1-5, with D uncertain. Germline assignment: CDR1 SGHRS and CDR2 YFSETQ. The CDR3 is 14 amino acids. The V and J ends lost 0 bases and 5 bases respectively, with 9 bases between them. CDR3: CASSLAGGDQPQHF. The CDR3 DNA reads TGCGCCAGCAGCTTGGCTGGAGGCGATCAGCCCCAGCATTTT.

The J gene is TRBJ2-5, the V gene TRBV7-2; possibly TRBD2 for D (5 bases). Looked up from germline, CDR1 is SGHTA and CDR2 is FQGNSA. CDR3 length equals 14 residues. V was shortened by 5 bases and J by 5 bases, with 15 bases between the two germline ends. CDR3 nucleotides: TGTGCCAGCAGCCGAGGACCCGGCGGGGAGACCCAGTACTTC. Its translation: CASSRGPGGETQYF.

This clone was observed a few times. V and J are TRBV29-1 and TRBJ2-5, with a possible D match to TRBD1 (5 bases). The CDR3 contains 12 residues. Per germline, CDR1 SQVTM and CDR2 ANQGSEA. The V and J ends lost 4 bases and 1 base respectively, with 7 bases between them. The CDR3 is CSVAGSQETQYF. CDR3 bases: TGCAGCGTTGCAGGGTCCCAAGAGACCCAGTACTTC.